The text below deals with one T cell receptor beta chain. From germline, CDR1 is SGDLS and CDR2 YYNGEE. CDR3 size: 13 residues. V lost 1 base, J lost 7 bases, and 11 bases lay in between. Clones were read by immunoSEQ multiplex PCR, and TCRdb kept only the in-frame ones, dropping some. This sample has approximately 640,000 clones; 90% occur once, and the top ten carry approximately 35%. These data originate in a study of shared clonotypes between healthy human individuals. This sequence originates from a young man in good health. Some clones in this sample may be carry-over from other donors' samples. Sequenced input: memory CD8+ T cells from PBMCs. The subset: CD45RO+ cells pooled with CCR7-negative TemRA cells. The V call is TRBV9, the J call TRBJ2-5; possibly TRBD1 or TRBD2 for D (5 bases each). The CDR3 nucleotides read TGTGCCAGCAGCGTATCAGGGACCGGGACCCAGTACTTC. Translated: CASSVSGTGTQYF.